Included here is one T cell receptor (beta chain) sequence, with context. This clonotype is deemed medium-sized (0.01 to 0.1%). Its antigen is not yet known. There are no base qualities to consult, and no much larger clone falls within one base. This entry belongs to a study of prognosis after radiotherapy for stage I lung cancer (dated by TCRdb to about 2021). In terms of the full investigation: Between April 2018 and early 2019, roughly 20 patients with stage I NSCLC were enrolled in Nanjing, China. Among the enrolled patients, some 15 had newly diagnosed primary stage I lung tumors, while a few had oligometastatic NSCLC following surgical resection of the primary tumor. Every patient was deemed medically inoperable, around twelve because of comorbidities and over five because they refused surgery. The cohort comprised 13 men and six or seven women with a median age of roughly 74 years, ranging from about 50 to 85 years. About twelve patients had adenocarcinoma and roughly 7 had squamous cell carcinoma as the tumor histology. SBRT was given in 3 to 5 fractions with a biologically effective dose of at least 100 Gy, using image-guided IMRT or VMAT. No patient received concurrent therapy alongside SBRT. About 20% of the 19 patients developed distant metastases after SBRT, at a median of roughly seven months; the other 15 showed no significant progression. The study profiled peripheral blood TCR beta repertoires from stage I NSCLC patients before and after stereotactic body radiotherapy and related them to distant failure. A total of around 40 blood samples from approximately 19 patients were sequenced, with one sample obtained before and one obtained after SBRT for each patient.

A history of other malignancies or of prior chemotherapy or radiotherapy was absent in all patients, and node-negative disease was shown on CT and PET/CT in all patients. At each of two time points, about 5.5 milliliters of peripheral venous blood were collected in EDTA tubes. Ficoll-Paque Plus density-gradient centrifugation was used to isolate PBMCs. Immediately after collection, samples were stored at -80 degrees C until analysis. What the authors observed across the whole study: TRBV and TRBJ usage frequencies reportedly differed by metastasis status, in two V genes at baseline and in eight to ten V and two J genes after SBRT. No determination of tumor specificity was made for expanded TCR clones. Post-SBRT Shannon entropy and its change from baseline were lower in patients who developed distant metastases; baseline Shannon entropy was not associated with metastases. No adjustment for multiple comparisons was applied to any of the reported P values. After SBRT, the count of unique TCR clones dropped from a median of approximately 10,000 beforehand to nearly 7,000 afterward (Wilcoxon paired P=0.011). The study was limited by its small cohort and short follow-up, and the findings require independent validation.

Two rounds of multiplex PCR were used to amplify the TCR beta CDR3 region from genomic DNA. The first PCR round used primers specific to each TRBV and TRBJ gene, and the primer sequences were filed in Chinese patent CN105087789A. Universal primers were used in the second PCR round. The Roche High Pure PCR Template Preparation Kit was used to extract genomic DNA from the frozen PBMCs. Libraries were sequenced paired-end with 151 bp reads on an Illumina HiSeq 3000. Concerning the study's data processing: Raw reads lacking the multiplex PCR primer sequences were removed with CutAdapt. High-quality paired reads were merged into contigs with PEAR. By alignment to reference sequences, MiXCR assigned TRB V, D and J gene segments to each contig. To remove sequencing errors, CDR3 sequences were clustered according to base quality and sequence similarity. Shannon entropy, normalized by the natural log of the productive TCR sequence number, served as the measure of diversity. To get clonality, Shannon entropy was divided by the natural log of the number of unique clonotypes, and that result was subtracted from one. The Youden index of ROC curves was used to select progression-free survival cut-offs for repertoire metrics, and analyses were performed in R 3.5.3. TCRdb reprocessing: public reads trimmed at Q25 with fastp, clones called with MiXCR, in-frame beta chains kept. CDR3 protein sequences are deduplicated, and each keeps its most common genes and DNA. The V and J calls and clone size are TCRdb's, not the authors'. This sample is represented by 10,000 or so distinct CDR3 sequences; about 54% of them were singletons. The top ten constitute 7% of the sample.

Including the terminal cysteine and phenylalanine, the CDR3 comprises 15 residues. The only DNA kept is the CDR3, 45 bases in frame from the first base. Germline trimming: 6 bases from V, 3 bases from J; junction bases outside gene matches: 8. From the germline V gene, CDR1 is KGHSH and CDR2 is LQKENI. This chain is built from TRBV18 and TRBJ1-3; the central 7 bases match TRBD1. Source: PBMCs, taken before or after stereotactic body radiation therapy (not recorded which). The TCR originated in a donor over 45 with non-small cell lung cancer. CDR3 reads: CASSPETGFGNTIYF. The DNA is TGTGCCAGCTCTCCTGAGACAGGGTTTGGAAACACCATATATTTT.